One and the same sample provided the 6 T cell receptor beta chains below, sequenced in a study of T cell responses to AZD1222 COVID-19 vaccine. Sequenced by immunoSEQ multiplex PCR; TCRdb stores in-frame clones only, minus some. The table records 50,000 to 60,000 clones, around 90% of them present only once. The sample was peripheral blood, taken on day 0 of AZD1222 vaccination. The origin of the receptors is an adult in good health.

The chain combines TRBV10-3 with TRBJ1-2, with D tentatively TRBD1 (6 bases). CDR1 and CDR2 (germline): ENHRY, SYGVKD. This CDR3 region has 17 residues. V dropped 2 bases and J dropped 0 bases, with 16 bases sitting between them. The CDR3 DNA follows: TGTGCCATCAGTGAGGGAATCGGACAGCTATCTAACTATGGCTACACCTTC. It encodes CAISEGIGQLSNYGYTF.

The V and J genes are TRBV7-2 and TRBJ2-2; TRBD2 aligns across 7 bases. Germline V lookup: CDR1 SGHTA, CDR2 FQGNSA. The CDR3 totals 13 residues. V gave up 6 bases and J gave up 5 bases; unmatched junction bases: 3. In nucleotides, the CDR3 is TGTGCCAGCAGGGGAGGGCGGACCGGGGAGCTGTTTTTT. Its protein product is CASRGGRTGELFF. The full variable domain, rest sourced from reference TRBV7-2 and TRBJ2-2, is GAGVSQSPSNKVTEKGKDVELRCDPISGHTALYWYRQSLGQGLEFLIYFQGNSAPDKSGLPSDRFSAERTGGSVSTLTIQRTQQEDSAVYLCASRGGRTGELFFGEGSRLTVL.

This clone was counted once. This chain joins TRBV3-1 (or the pseudogene TRBV3-2) and TRBJ2-7, with 13 nucleotides matching TRBD2. CDR1 and CDR2 from the germline V gene are LGHDT and YNNKEL (reference sequence). The V segment lost 4 bases and the J segment 5 bases; nucleotides outside the gene matches: 8. The CDR3 runs 16 residues. The CDR3 here is CASSRLGLAGVDEQYF. For the CDR3, the DNA is TGTGCCAGCAGCCGCCTTGGACTAGCGGGAGTAGACGAGCAGTACTTC.

The chain couples TRBV4-2 to TRBJ1-2; 8 bases agree with TRBD1. CDR1 LGHNA and CDR2 YNFKEQ come from the germline V gene. The CDR3 runs to 17 residues. J lost 8 bases, V lost 1 base, and 15 bases had no gene match. The CDR3 sequence is CASSQGASGGNLGGYTF. CDR3 nucleotide sequence: TGTGCCAGCAGCCAAGGGGCGTCAGGGGGCAATTTGGGAGGCTACACCTTC.

This clone has only one observation. The chain recombines TRBV9 with TRBJ2-2; 12 bases are a match to TRBD2. Germline CDR1 is SGDLS and CDR2 is YYNGEE. V was clipped by 2 bases and J by 4 bases; unmatched bases: 6. The CDR3 runs 17 residues. CDR3 loop: CASSVDTSGRITGELFF. CDR3 nucleotide sequence: TGTGCCAGCAGCGTCGATACTAGCGGGAGGATCACCGGGGAGCTGTTTTTT.

This chain uses TRBV7-2 with TRBJ1-1; tentative D call: TRBD1 (5 bases). Trimming left V 3 bases short and J 0 bases short, with 14 bases between. Germline CDR1 SGHTA, CDR2 FQGNSA. This CDR3 comprises 16 residues. The CDR3 here is CASSFMSGGVNTEAFF. DNA of the CDR3: TGTGCCAGCAGCTTTATGTCCGGGGGGGTGAACACTGAAGCTTTCTTT.